This T cell receptor (beta chain) was observed in a study of T cells in Graves' hyperthyroidism and ophthalmopathy. Amplification targeted TCR beta CDR3 regions from RNA transcripts. First-round RT-PCR with HTBI primers amplified the TCR CDR3 region. TCRdb called the multiplex PCR reads again in MiXCR, with one record for every CDR3 protein. This sample has hundreds of thousands of distinct CDR3 sequences, with roughly 15% found just once. In this sample, this clonotype turned up many times. The receptor was isolated from a woman aged 40 to 55 with Graves' ophthalmopathy. The sample comprised blood.

CDR3 in amino acids: CATSRDRENTGELFF. DNA of the CDR3: TGTGCCACCAGCAGAGACAGGGAAAACACCGGGGAGCTGTTTTTT. The chain is built from TRBV15 and TRBJ2-2, with a possible D match to TRBD1 (5 bases). The germline V and J ends were trimmed by 0 bases and 2 bases, with 7 bases remaining between them. Germline CDR1 and CDR2: LNHNV and YYDKDF (reference sequence). The CDR3 is 15 amino acids.